The 17 T cell receptor beta chains listed next were all sequenced from one sample in a study of T cell changes during pregnancy in multiple sclerosis. TCRdb's table, derived via immunoSEQ multiplex PCR, lists solely in-frame clones and lacks some. In the table there are approximately 96,000 clones, roughly 94% of which are singletons. Sequenced material: peripheral blood, taken after pregnancy. The receptors were gathered from a female donor in good health, enrolled as a control in a pregnancy study.

The genes are TRBV9 and TRBJ1-4; 10 bases align to TRBD1. Germline loops: CDR1 SGDLS, CDR2 YYNGEE. The J segment lost 6 bases and the V segment lost 3 bases, leaving 5 bases of the junction unmatched. The CDR3 has 15 residues. DNA for the CDR3: TGTGCCAGCAGCGCCCGACAGGGGGCGGATGAAAAACTGTTTTTT. The encoded protein is CASSARQGADEKLFF. Complete variable domain (other parts from reference TRBV9 and TRBJ1-4): DSGVTQTPKHLITATGQRVTLRCSPRSGDLSVYWYQQSLDQGLQFLIQYYNGEERAKGNILERFSAQQFPDLHSELNLSSLELGDSALYFCASSARQGADEKLFFGSGTQLSVL.

The chain is built from TRBV10-2 and TRBJ1-5; 7 bases are shared with TRBD1. From germline, CDR1 is WSHSY and CDR2 SAAADI. J was trimmed by 5 bases and V by 6 bases; bases with no gene match: 10. The CDR3 extends over 15 amino acids. This CDR3 reads CASSPPGQRDQPQHF. DNA for the CDR3: TGCGCCAGCAGCCCCCCGGGACAGCGCGATCAGCCCCAGCATTTT.

This sequence joins TRBV12-5 and TRBJ1-5, with 8 bases matching TRBD1. This CDR3 has 22 amino acids. J gave up 2 bases and V 1 base, and 22 bases lay outside the gene matches. The germline V gene encodes CDR1 LGHNT and CDR2 FRNRAP. Here the CDR3 reads CASGLGRGQGLTPTRGNQPQHF. CDR3 DNA sequence: TGTGCTAGTGGTTTGGGGCGAGGACAGGGCCTCACCCCCACCCGGGGCAATCAGCCCCAGCATTTT.

CDR3 sequence: CASSLNRGETQYF. Written as DNA, the CDR3 is TGTGCCAGCAGTCTGAACAGGGGAGAGACCCAGTACTTC. The chain employs TRBV27 and TRBJ2-5; TRBD1 matches 7 bases. The CDR3 length is 13 residues. The trim removed 5 bases at V and 4 bases at J, leaving 4 bases unmatched. Germline V gives CDR1 MNHEY, CDR2 SMNVEV (reference sequence).

This clone was detected once. V and J are TRBV6-5 and TRBJ1-5; D not certain. The length of the CDR3 is 13 residues. Trimming took 0 bases from V and 5 from J, leaving 5 bases between them. Germline loops: CDR1 MNHEY, CDR2 SVGAGI. CDR3 sequence (DNA): TGTGCCAGCAGTTACTCGAGTCATCAGCCCCAGCATTTT. Encoded protein: CASSYSSHQPQHF.

This clone has only one observation. The gene calls are TRBV6-1 and TRBJ2-1; D perhaps matches TRBD2 (6 bases). CDR3 size: 15 residues. The V gene's germline CDR1 is MNHNS and CDR2 SASEGT. V was pared by 7 bases and J by 2 bases, with 15 bases between. CDR3 loop: CASTRLGYTYNEQFF. The CDR3, as DNA: TGTGCCAGCACTAGACTAGGGTATACCTACAATGAGCAGTTCTTC.

V and J are TRBV5-5 and TRBJ1-5; maybe TRBD1 (6 bases). The V end was cut by 1 base, the J end by 7 bases, with 15 bases between. This CDR3 comprises 15 residues. The germline gives CDR1 SGHKS, CDR2 YYEKEE (reference sequence). This chain's CDR3 is CASSLNLTGRQPQHF. DNA of the CDR3: TGTGCCAGCAGCTTGAATTTGACAGGCAGGCAGCCCCAGCATTTT.

This chain links TRBV4-2 with TRBJ1-5; 7 bases agree with TRBD1. Germline CDR1 LGHNA, CDR2 YNFKEQ. The trim removed 3 bases at V and 8 bases at J, leaving 10 bases unmatched. The length of the CDR3 is 15 residues. The CDR3 spells CASSQADRAYEPQHF. In DNA form, the CDR3 reads TGTGCCAGCAGCCAGGCAGACAGGGCCTATGAGCCCCAGCATTTT.

The chain joins TRBV18 to TRBJ1-2, with 8 nucleotides matching TRBD1. The germline V gene encodes CDR1 KGHSH and CDR2 LQKENI. The J segment lost 7 bases and the V segment lost 6 bases, leaving 10 bases of the junction unmatched. The CDR3 has 14 residues. The CDR3 DNA is TGTGCCAGCTCGTCAGGACAGGGAGGGCTTGGCTACACCTTC. Its protein product is CASSSGQGGLGYTF. Full variable domain (remainder filled in from reference TRBV18 and TRBJ1-2): NAGVMQNPRHLVRRRGQEARLRCSPMKGHSHVYWYRQLPEEGLKFMVYLQKENIIDESGMPKERFSAEFPKEGPSILRIQQVVRGDSAAYFCASSSGQGGLGYTFGSGTRLTVV.

The chain uses TRBV4-2 and TRBJ2-1; the D is unclear. V was shortened by 1 base and J by 7 bases, with 11 bases between the two germline ends. The CDR3 is made up of 14 amino acids. Germline V lookup: CDR1 LGHNA, CDR2 YNFKEQ. The CDR3 spells CASSQVLERNEQFF. The DNA for the CDR3 is TGTGCCAGCAGCCAAGTTCTAGAAAGAAATGAGCAGTTCTTC.

The V and J genes are TRBV11-2 and TRBJ2-7; D is perhaps TRBD1 (6 bases). The CDR3 consists of 14 residues. Per germline, CDR1 SGHAT and CDR2 FQNNGV. With 1 base removed from V and 5 bases from J, the gap between germline ends came to 12 bases. CDR3 coding DNA: TGTGCCAGCAGCTTAGTTAGGACAGACCACGAGCAGTACTTC. Translated, it gives CASSLVRTDHEQYF.

V is TRBV29-1 and J is TRBJ1-2; no clear D gene. The germline V and J ends were trimmed by 6 bases and 4 bases, with 18 bases remaining between them. Looked up from germline, CDR1 is SQVTM and CDR2 is ANQGSEA. This CDR3 region has 14 residues. DNA of the CDR3: TGCAGCGTCCTAGCGGGGTTAGGAGCCTATGGCTACACCTTC. Translated, it gives CSVLAGLGAYGYTF.

The V call is TRBV9, the J call TRBJ1-1, with D tentatively TRBD1 (5 bases). Germline assignment: CDR1 SGDLS and CDR2 YYNGEE. Trimming pared 0 bases from V and 2 bases from J, leaving 11 bases between. This CDR3 is 15 amino acids long. In nucleotides, the CDR3 is TGTGCCAGCAGCGTAGGAGACAGCTTAAACACTGAAGCTTTCTTT. It is translated as CASSVGDSLNTEAFF.

The chain couples TRBV10-3 to TRBJ2-1, with 8 nucleotides matching TRBD2. The CDR3 totals 13 residues. Germline CDR1 is ENHRY and CDR2 is SYGVKD. The trim removed 7 bases at V and 2 bases at J, leaving 1 base unmatched. The CDR3 nucleotides are TGTGCCATCAATAGCGGGACCTACAATGAGCAGTTCTTC. It encodes CAINSGTYNEQFF.

This clone was seen only once. The gene calls are TRBV5-4 and TRBJ2-3; 10 nucleotides line up with TRBD2. The CDR3 length is 15 residues. Trimming removed 5 bases from V and 1 base from J; junction bases left unmatched: 4. The germline CDR1 and CDR2 sequences are SGHNT and YYREEE (reference sequence). The CDR3 sequence: CASSIGTSGTDTQYF. The CDR3 nucleotides read TGTGCCAGCAGTATCGGGACTAGCGGCACAGATACGCAGTATTTT.

J is TRBJ1-1 and V is TRBV11-3; a weak D match, TRBD1 (6 bases). CDR1 is SGHNT, CDR2 YENEEA, per germline. V was clipped by 6 bases and J by 0 bases, with 14 bases between them. The CDR3 has 15 residues. CDR3 bases: TGTGCCAGCAGTCACGGGGGGACAATGAACACTGAAGCTTTCTTT. It codes for CASSHGGTMNTEAFF.

This chain connects TRBV5-1 to TRBJ1-4, with 8 bases aligning to TRBD1. Germline lookup yields CDR1 SGHRS and CDR2 YFSETQ. The trim removed 0 bases at V and 10 bases at J, leaving 8 bases unmatched. CDR3 size: 15 residues. This chain's CDR3 is CASSLALDRARKLFF. DNA of the CDR3: TGCGCCAGCAGCTTGGCCCTGGACAGGGCGCGAAAACTGTTTTTT.